This record looks at one T cell receptor (beta chain) sequence and its context. Everyone who took part was 18 to 89 years old, and they came from about two dozen US areas. This record belongs to a study of blood T cell repertoires in COVID-19. The overall study: Recovered status in Cohort 3 required two negative PCRs, clearance, or symptom resolution. PBMCs, B-cell-depleted T cells, or T cells provided the cDNA or gDNA that made up the material.

Methods used by the authors: Cell counts per sample came from amplifying reference gene primers. Clones were sequenced by immunoSEQ multiplex PCR, and TCRdb holds only the in-frame ones, with some missing. V, J and clone size derive from that table, while D and trimming were established from the DNA sequence. The table shows roughly 150,000 clones, with 75% to 90% occurring only once. The CDR3 is 11 amino acids. The V gene lost 7 bases and the J gene lost 6 bases, with 10 bases spanning the gap. CDR1 is MNHEY and CDR2 is SMNVEV in the germline V gene (reference sequence). The rearrangement links TRBV27 to TRBJ2-7; D is perhaps TRBD1 (6 bases). The receptor was derived from a man in his forties or fifties in a cohort exposed to, infected with or recovered from COVID-19 (not recorded which). The sample was PBMCs or T cells enriched from blood (not recorded which). The CDR3 sequence is CASILGAEQYF. CDR3 nucleotides: TGTGCCAGCATATTGGGGGCCGAGCAGTACTTC.